This T cell receptor beta chain emerged from a study of T cell responses to AZD1222 COVID-19 vaccine. Method: immunoSEQ multiplex PCR; TCRdb's copy keeps in-frame clones and lacks some. The sample includes roughly 130,000 clones, 92% of them seen just once. The germline CDR1 and CDR2 sequences are SGHTA and FQGTGA. CDR3 length: 16 amino acids. V was cut by 1 base and J by 0 bases, with 11 bases left in between. V is TRBV7-3 and J is TRBJ2-3, with D tentatively TRBD2 (6 bases). This TCR was recovered from an adult who received the AZD1222 COVID-19 vaccine. The sample consisted of peripheral blood, taken 28 days after the second AZD1222 dose. The CDR3 reads CASSLMPGVSTDTQYF. CDR3 coding DNA: TGTGCCAGCAGCTTAATGCCGGGAGTAAGCACAGATACGCAGTATTTT.